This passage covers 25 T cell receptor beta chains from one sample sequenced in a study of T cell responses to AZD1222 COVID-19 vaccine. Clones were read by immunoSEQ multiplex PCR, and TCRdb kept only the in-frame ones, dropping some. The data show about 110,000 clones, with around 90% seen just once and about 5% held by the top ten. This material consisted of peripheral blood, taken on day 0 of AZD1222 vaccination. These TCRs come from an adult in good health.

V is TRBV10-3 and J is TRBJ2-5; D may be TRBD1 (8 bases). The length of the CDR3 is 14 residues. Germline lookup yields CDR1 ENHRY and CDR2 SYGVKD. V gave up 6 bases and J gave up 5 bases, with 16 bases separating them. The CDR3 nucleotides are TGTGCCATCAGGGACGGACAGGGAGGGGAGACCCAGTACTTC. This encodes CAIRDGQGGETQYF.

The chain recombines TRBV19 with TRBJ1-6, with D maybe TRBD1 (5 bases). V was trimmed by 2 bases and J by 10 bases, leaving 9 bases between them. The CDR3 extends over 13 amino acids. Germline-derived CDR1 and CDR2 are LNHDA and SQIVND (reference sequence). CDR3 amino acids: CASSIRGSSPLHF. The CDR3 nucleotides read TGTGCCAGTAGTATAAGGGGATCCTCACCCCTCCACTTT.

CDR3 residues: CASSPRGQGNYGYTF. In DNA form, the CDR3 reads TGTGCCAGCTCACCAAGGGGACAGGGGAACTATGGCTACACCTTC. The chain has TRBV18 and TRBJ1-2; TRBD1 matches 10 bases. The V gene's germline CDR1 is KGHSH and CDR2 LQKENI. This CDR3 region has 15 residues. The junction had 2 bases not matched to a gene; V was cut back by 2 bases and J by 2 bases.

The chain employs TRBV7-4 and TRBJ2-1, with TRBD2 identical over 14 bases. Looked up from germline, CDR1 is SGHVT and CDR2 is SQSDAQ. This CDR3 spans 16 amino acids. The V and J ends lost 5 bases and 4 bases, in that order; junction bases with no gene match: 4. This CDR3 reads CASSQTSGRGYNEQFF. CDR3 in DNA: TGTGCCAGCAGCCAGACTAGCGGGAGGGGTTACAATGAGCAGTTCTTC.

This chain's CDR3 is CASSLGWTGGEYEQYF. As DNA, the CDR3 is TGCGCCAGCAGCTTGGGATGGACAGGGGGCGAGTACGAGCAGTACTTC. V gene TRBV5-1 combines with J gene TRBJ2-7; 11 positions match TRBD1. This CDR3 region has 16 residues. Germline values: CDR1 SGHRS, CDR2 YFSETQ. V shed 0 bases and J 4 bases; nucleotides not matched to a gene: 6. The entire variable domain, with the rest obtained from reference TRBV5-1 and TRBJ2-7, is as follows: KAGVTQTPRYLIKTRGQQVTLSCSPISGHRSVSWYQQTPGQGLQFLFEYFSETQRNKGNFPGRFSGRQFSNSRSEMNVSTLELGDSALYLCASSLGWTGGEYEQYFGPGTRLTVT.

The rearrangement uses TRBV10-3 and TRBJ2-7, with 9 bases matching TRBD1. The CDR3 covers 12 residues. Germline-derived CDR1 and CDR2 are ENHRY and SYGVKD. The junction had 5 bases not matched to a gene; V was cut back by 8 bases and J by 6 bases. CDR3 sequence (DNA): TGTGCCATCGACAGGGGGGCAGGCGAGCAGTACTTC. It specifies CAIDRGAGEQYF.

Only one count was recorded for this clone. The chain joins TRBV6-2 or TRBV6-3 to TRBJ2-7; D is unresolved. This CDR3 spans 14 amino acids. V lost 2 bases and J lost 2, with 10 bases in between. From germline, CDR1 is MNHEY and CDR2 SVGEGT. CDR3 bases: TGTGCCAGCAGTTACGTAGGCGGTACCTACGAGCAGTACTTC. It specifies CASSYVGGTYEQYF.

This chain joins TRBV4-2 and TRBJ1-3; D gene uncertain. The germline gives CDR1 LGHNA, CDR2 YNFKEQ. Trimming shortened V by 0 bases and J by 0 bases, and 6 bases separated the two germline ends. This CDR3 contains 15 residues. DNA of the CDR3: TGTGCCAGCAGCCAAGATCCAGACTCTGGAAACACCATATATTTT. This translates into CASSQDPDSGNTIYF.

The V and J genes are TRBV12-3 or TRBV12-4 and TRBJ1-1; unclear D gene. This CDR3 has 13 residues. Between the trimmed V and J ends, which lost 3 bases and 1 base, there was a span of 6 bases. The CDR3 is CASSFGRNTEAFF. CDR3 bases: TGTGCCAGCAGTTTCGGCAGGAACACTGAAGCTTTCTTT.

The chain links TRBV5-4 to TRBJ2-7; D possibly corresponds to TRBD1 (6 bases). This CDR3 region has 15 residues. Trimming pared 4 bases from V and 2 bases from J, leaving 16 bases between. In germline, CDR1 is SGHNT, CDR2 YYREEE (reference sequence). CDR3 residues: CASSPTGRTTYEQYF. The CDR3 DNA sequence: TGTGCCAGCAGCCCGACAGGCCGAACCACCTACGAGCAGTACTTC.

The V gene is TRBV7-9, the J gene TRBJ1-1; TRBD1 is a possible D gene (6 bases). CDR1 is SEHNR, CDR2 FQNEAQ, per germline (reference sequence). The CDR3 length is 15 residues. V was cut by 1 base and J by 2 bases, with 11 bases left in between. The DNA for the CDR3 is TGTGCCAGCAGCTTAGGTGTCAGGGGAAACACTGAAGCTTTCTTT. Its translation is CASSLGVRGNTEAFF.

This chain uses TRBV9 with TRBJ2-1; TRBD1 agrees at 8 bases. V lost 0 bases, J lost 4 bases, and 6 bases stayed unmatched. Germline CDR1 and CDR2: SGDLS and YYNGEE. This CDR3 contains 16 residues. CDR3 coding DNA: TGTGCCAGCAGCGTAGCGTTGGACAGGGCGTACAATGAGCAGTTCTTC. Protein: CASSVALDRAYNEQFF.

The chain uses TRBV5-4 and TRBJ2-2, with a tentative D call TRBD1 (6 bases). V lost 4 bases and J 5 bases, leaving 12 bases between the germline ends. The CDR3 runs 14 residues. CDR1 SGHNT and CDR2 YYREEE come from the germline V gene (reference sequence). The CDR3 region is CASSGLQGTGELFF. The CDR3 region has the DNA TGTGCCAGCAGCGGGTTACAGGGAACCGGGGAGCTGTTTTTT.

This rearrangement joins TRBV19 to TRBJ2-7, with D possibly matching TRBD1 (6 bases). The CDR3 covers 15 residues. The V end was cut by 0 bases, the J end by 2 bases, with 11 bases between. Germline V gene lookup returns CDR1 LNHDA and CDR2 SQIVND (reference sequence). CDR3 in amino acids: CASSIDTGFTYEQYF. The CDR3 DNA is TGTGCCAGTAGTATAGATACAGGGTTTACCTACGAGCAGTACTTC.

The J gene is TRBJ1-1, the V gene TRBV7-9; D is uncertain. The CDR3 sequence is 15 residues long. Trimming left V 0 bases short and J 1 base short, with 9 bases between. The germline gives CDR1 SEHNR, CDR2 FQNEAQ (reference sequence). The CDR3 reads CASSLANWGNTEAFF. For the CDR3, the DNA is TGTGCCAGCAGCTTAGCGAATTGGGGGAACACTGAAGCTTTCTTT.

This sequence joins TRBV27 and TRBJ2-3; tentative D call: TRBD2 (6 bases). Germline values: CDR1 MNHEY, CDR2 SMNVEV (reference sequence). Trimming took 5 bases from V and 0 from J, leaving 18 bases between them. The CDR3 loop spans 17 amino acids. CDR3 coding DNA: TGTGCCAGCAGTCCCGTTGGAGTAGCGGCTAGCACAGATACGCAGTATTTT. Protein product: CASSPVGVAASTDTQYF.

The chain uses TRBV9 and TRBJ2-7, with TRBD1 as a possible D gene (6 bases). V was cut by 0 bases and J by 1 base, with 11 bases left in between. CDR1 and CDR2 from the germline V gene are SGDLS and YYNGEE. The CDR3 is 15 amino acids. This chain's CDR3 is CASSVDLGASYEQYF. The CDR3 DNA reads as TGTGCCAGCAGCGTAGATCTGGGGGCTTCCTACGAGCAGTACTTC. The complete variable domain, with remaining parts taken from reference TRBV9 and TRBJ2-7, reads DSGVTQTPKHLITATGQRVTLRCSPRSGDLSVYWYQQSLDQGLQFLIQYYNGEERAKGNILERFSAQQFPDLHSELNLSSLELGDSALYFCASSVDLGASYEQYFGPGTRLTVT.

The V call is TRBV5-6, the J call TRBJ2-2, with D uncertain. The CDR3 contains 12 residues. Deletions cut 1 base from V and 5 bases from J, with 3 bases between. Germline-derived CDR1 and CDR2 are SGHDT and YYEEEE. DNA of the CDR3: TGTGCCAGCAGCTTGATGACCGGGGAGCTGTTTTTT. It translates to CASSLMTGELFF.

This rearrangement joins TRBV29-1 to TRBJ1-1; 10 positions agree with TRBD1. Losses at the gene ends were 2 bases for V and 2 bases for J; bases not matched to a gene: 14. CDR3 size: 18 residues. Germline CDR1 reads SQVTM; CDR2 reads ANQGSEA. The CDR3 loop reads CSVERHRDRGGSNTEAFF. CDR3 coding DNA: TGCAGCGTTGAAAGGCACCGGGACAGGGGAGGGTCTAACACTGAAGCTTTCTTT. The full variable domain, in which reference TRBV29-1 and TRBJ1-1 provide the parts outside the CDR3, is SAVISQKPSRDICQRGTSLTIQCQVDSQVTMMFWYRQQPGQSLTLIATANQGSEATYESGFVIDKFPISRPNLTFSTLTVSNMSPEDSSIYLCSVERHRDRGGSNTEAFFGQGTRLTVV.

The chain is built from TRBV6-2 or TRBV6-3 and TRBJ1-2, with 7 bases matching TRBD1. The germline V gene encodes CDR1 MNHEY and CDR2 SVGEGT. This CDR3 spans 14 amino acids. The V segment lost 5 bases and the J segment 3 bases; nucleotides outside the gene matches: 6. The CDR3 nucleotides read TGTGCCAGCAGTCCCCGGGACAGTTACTATGGCTACACCTTC. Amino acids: CASSPRDSYYGYTF.

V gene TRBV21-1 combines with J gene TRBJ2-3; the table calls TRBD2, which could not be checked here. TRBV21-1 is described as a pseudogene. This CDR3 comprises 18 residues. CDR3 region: CASSPHSLSGVSTDTQYF. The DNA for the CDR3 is TGTGCCAGCAGCCCCCACAGCCTTAGCGGGGTTAGCACAGATACGCAGTATTTT.

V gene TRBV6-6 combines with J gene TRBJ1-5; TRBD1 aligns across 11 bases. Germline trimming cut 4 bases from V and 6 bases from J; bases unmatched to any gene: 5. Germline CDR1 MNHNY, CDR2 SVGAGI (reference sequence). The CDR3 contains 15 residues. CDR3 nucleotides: TGTGCCAGCAGTTCGGGACAGGGGGATACTCAGCCCCAGCATTTT. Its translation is CASSSGQGDTQPQHF.

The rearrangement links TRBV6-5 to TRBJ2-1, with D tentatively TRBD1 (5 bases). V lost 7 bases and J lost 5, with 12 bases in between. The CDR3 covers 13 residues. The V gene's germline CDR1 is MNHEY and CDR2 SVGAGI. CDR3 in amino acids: CASTRTGDNEQFF. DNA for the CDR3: TGTGCCAGCACTAGAACAGGAGACAATGAGCAGTTCTTC.

The DNA for the CDR3 is TGTGCCATCAGTGAGTCGGCCGGCGATTCACCCCTCCACTTT. Translated, it gives CAISESAGDSPLHF. The chain has TRBV10-3 and TRBJ1-6; D is unclear. The CDR3 spans 14 residues. Germline V gives CDR1 ENHRY, CDR2 SYGVKD. Deletions cut 0 bases from V and 8 bases from J, with 8 bases between.

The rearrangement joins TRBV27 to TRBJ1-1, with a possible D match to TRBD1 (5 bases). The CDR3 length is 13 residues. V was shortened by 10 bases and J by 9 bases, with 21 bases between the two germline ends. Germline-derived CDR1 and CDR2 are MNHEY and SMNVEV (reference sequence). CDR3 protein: CATRDSGISQAFF. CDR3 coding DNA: TGTGCCACCAGAGATTCAGGGATTTCTCAAGCTTTCTTT.